This T cell receptor beta chain emerged from a study of blood T cell repertoires in COVID-19. Across the whole study: From the United States, Italy and Spain came samples of acute and convalescent COVID-19. Sample material is recorded as cDNA or gDNA derived from T cells, B-cell-depleted T cells, or PBMCs.

The CDR3 has 15 amino acids. V lost 4 bases to trimming and J lost 5 bases, with 18 bases between them. Per germline, CDR1 SGHDT and CDR2 YYEEEE. Methods used by the authors: Counts of nucleated cells, estimated from reference gene primer amplification, were obtained. Clones were read by immunoSEQ multiplex PCR, and TCRdb kept only the in-frame ones, dropping some. V and J calls and clone size follow that table, whereas D and trimming were derived from the DNA. Of tens of thousands of clones listed, 74% are singletons. The chain carries TRBV5-6 and TRBJ2-5, with D possibly matching TRBD2 (7 bases). The clonotype was recovered from a human donor with acute or convalescent COVID-19. The donor label of this sample is uncertain. Sequencing was performed on peripheral blood. In nucleotides, the CDR3 is TGTGCCAGCAGCCCCCTTGGGGGGGCAGGGGAGACCCAGTACTTC. Translated: CASSPLGGAGETQYF.